These 30 T cell receptor beta chains share one sample of origin, sequenced in a study of blood T cells in healthy people across ages. Primers used in a second PCR of roughly 7 to 12 cycles were a sample-barcoded 5' primer and a J-beta primer mix. TCRdb used MiXCR to reprocess the 5' RACE reads, holding one entry per CDR3 protein. Of roughly 1,800,000 distinct CDR3 sequences in the sample, roughly 52% were seen once. Sequenced material: blood. Receptor source: a woman in her 40s in good health.

There are a few counts of this clonotype. The chain joins TRBV6-2 or TRBV6-3 to TRBJ2-5, with unresolved D. This CDR3 is built from 13 residues. V lost 6 bases, J lost 2 bases, and 10 bases lay in between. CDR1 MNHEY and CDR2 SVGEGT come from the germline V gene. CDR3 DNA: TGTGCCAGCAGAGACACGGGTCAAGAGACCCAGTACTTC. Translating it yields CASRDTGQETQYF.

The chain links TRBV7-2 to TRBJ2-7, with 8 bases fitting TRBD1. V lost 4 bases, J lost 7 bases, and 12 bases stayed unmatched. Germline loops: CDR1 SGHTA, CDR2 FQGNSA. The CDR3 runs 15 residues. Here the CDR3 DNA reads TGTGCCAGCAGCTCAACCGGGACAGGTGTGGGGGAGCAGTACTTC. This translates into CASSSTGTGVGEQYF.

This clonotype has a handful of counts. CDR3 amino acids: CASSQVVGRTSNYGYTF. In nucleotides, the CDR3 is TGTGCCAGCAGCCAAGTGGTCGGACGGACCTCGAACTATGGCTACACCTTC. This chain uses TRBV14 with TRBJ1-2; no clear D. The V gene lost 1 base and the J gene lost 2 bases, with 17 bases spanning the gap. This CDR3 comprises 17 residues. Germline CDR1 is SGHDN and CDR2 is FVKESK.

The V call is TRBV9, the J call TRBJ1-4; TRBD1 aligns across 8 bases. Germline V gene sequence: CDR1 SGDLS, CDR2 YYNGEE. The CDR3 covers 15 residues. The junction had 1 base not matched to a gene; V was cut back by 1 base and J by 2 bases. The CDR3 sequence: CASSVQGATNEKLFF. CDR3 bases: TGTGCCAGCAGCGTACAGGGGGCGACTAATGAAAAACTGTTTTTT.

The chain couples TRBV7-2 to TRBJ2-5; 10 nucleotides match TRBD2. The CDR3 spans 14 residues. The V gene's germline CDR1 is SGHTA and CDR2 FQGNSA. Trimming removed 5 bases from V and 11 bases from J; junction bases left unmatched: 11. The CDR3 loop reads CASSTYSGGREQYF. The DNA for the CDR3 is TGTGCCAGCAGCACTTATAGCGGGGGGCGGGAGCAGTACTTC.

The chain is built from TRBV3-1 and TRBJ2-5; 9 positions agree with TRBD1. Germline loops: CDR1 LGHDT, CDR2 YNNKEL (reference sequence). V lost 6 bases to trimming and J lost 5 bases; unmatched junction nucleotides: 13. The CDR3 is made up of 16 amino acids. CDR3: CASSPGTGLRKETQYF. DNA of the CDR3: TGTGCCAGCAGTCCCGGGACAGGGCTTAGGAAGGAGACCCAGTACTTC.

The chain combines TRBV7-2 with TRBJ2-5; D is undetermined. With the DNA end fitting TRBJ2-7 better, the J assignment may be wrong. Germline assignment: CDR1 SGHTA and CDR2 FQGNSA. This CDR3 has 15 residues. The CDR3 bases are TGTGCCAGCAGCTTAGAAATCGCAGCCTCCTACGAGCAGTACTTC. This encodes CASSLEIAASYEQYF.

This clonotype showed up just a few times. The CDR3 sequence: CSAQEYEQFF. CDR3 nucleotide sequence: TGCAGCGCCCAAGAATACGAGCAGTTCTTC. The chain carries TRBV29-1 and TRBJ2-1, with no clear D. CDR1 SQVTM and CDR2 ANQGSEA come from the germline V gene. With 7 bases removed from V and 10 bases from J, the gap between germline ends came to 11 bases. The CDR3 totals 10 residues.

In this sample, this clonotype turned up a few times. The chain joins TRBV20-1 to TRBJ2-7; 7 bases are shared with TRBD1. CDR1 is DFQATT and CDR2 is SNEGSKA in the germline V gene (reference sequence). This CDR3 region has 14 residues. V shed 5 bases and J 2 bases; nucleotides not matched to a gene: 9. CDR3 sequence reads: CSAPTGEPPYEQYF. CDR3 DNA: TGCAGTGCTCCTACAGGGGAGCCACCCTACGAGCAGTACTTC.

This clonotype was counted a few times. The chain joins TRBV4-3 to TRBJ2-1, with 8 bases identical to TRBD2. This CDR3 is 15 amino acids long. The germline V gene encodes CDR1 LGHNA and CDR2 YSLEER. The V and J ends lost 3 bases and 10 bases, in that order; junction bases with no gene match: 11. As DNA, the CDR3 is TGCGCCAGCAGCCACGACGGGGGGGCGACTGGAGAGCAGTTCTTC. This encodes CASSHDGGATGEQFF.

This chain uses TRBV9 with TRBJ2-1; D gene ambiguous. Trimming stripped 3 bases from V and 0 bases from J, with 13 bases between. There are 16 residues in the CDR3. Germline V gene sequence: CDR1 SGDLS, CDR2 YYNGEE. The CDR3 DNA reads as TGTGCCAGCAGCGGTGAGGCCCCCAACTCCTACAATGAGCAGTTCTTC. It codes for CASSGEAPNSYNEQFF.

Only a few counts were recorded for this clonotype. This sequence joins TRBV7-6 and TRBJ2-5, with 10 bases lining up with TRBD1. CDR1 is SGHVS and CDR2 is FNYEAQ in the germline V gene. Germline trimming cut 5 bases from V and 5 bases from J; bases unmatched to any gene: 5. The CDR3 spans 14 residues. The DNA of the CDR3 is TGTGCCAGCAGCCCGTGGGGACAGGGGGAGACCCAGTACTTC. Encoded protein: CASSPWGQGETQYF.

This clonotype showed up just a few times. This sequence joins TRBV7-9 and TRBJ2-5; possibly TRBD2 for D (5 bases). Germline-derived CDR1 and CDR2 are SEHNR and FQNEAQ (reference sequence). The CDR3 extends over 14 amino acids. Trimming took 5 bases from V and 5 from J, leaving 15 bases between them. The CDR3 region is CASSPVDRRETQYF. CDR3 nucleotide sequence: TGTGCCAGCAGCCCCGTAGACCGGAGGGAGACCCAGTACTTC. The full variable domain, in which reference TRBV7-9 and TRBJ2-5 provide the parts outside the CDR3, is DTGVSQNPRHKITKRGQNVTFRCDPISEHNRLYWYRQTLGQGPEFLTYFQNEAQLEKSRLLSDRFSAERPKGSFSTLEIQRTEQGDSAMYLCASSPVDRRETQYFGPGTRLLVL.

The chain employs TRBV27 and TRBJ1-2; TRBD1 matches at 8 bases. The germline V gene has CDR1 MNHEY and CDR2 SMNVEV (reference sequence). The V gene end was trimmed by 6 bases and the J gene end by 6 bases; junction bases not matched to a gene: 6. The CDR3 runs 13 residues. CDR3 coding DNA: TGTGCCAGCAGGGAGGGGACAGGCGATGGCTACACCTTC. It encodes CASREGTGDGYTF.

Only a few counts were recorded for this clonotype. The rearrangement links TRBV6-2 or TRBV6-3 to TRBJ2-1; D unresolved. Looked up from germline, CDR1 is MNHEY and CDR2 is SVGEGT. The CDR3 runs 15 residues. V lost 5 bases, J lost 4 bases, and 15 bases lay in between. The DNA of the CDR3 is TGTGCCAGCAGTGACGACCCTCCTTTTTACAATGAGCAGTTCTTC. This sequence encodes CASSDDPPFYNEQFF.

J is TRBJ2-1 and V is TRBV6-5, with TRBD1 identical over 8 bases. Germline V lookup: CDR1 MNHEY, CDR2 SVGAGI. This CDR3 is 14 amino acids long. The V gene end was trimmed by 5 bases and the J gene end by 2 bases; junction bases not matched to a gene: 2. The CDR3 DNA reads as TGTGCCAGCAGTGAGGACAGGGCCTACAATGAGCAGTTCTTC. This codes for CASSEDRAYNEQFF.

This chain uses TRBV10-3 with TRBJ2-1; 7 nucleotides line up with TRBD1. TRBJ2-7 explains the end of the DNA better; the J call may be wrong. There are 14 residues in the CDR3. Germline V gene lookup returns CDR1 ENHRY and CDR2 SYGVKD. The CDR3 here is CAIAWQGERNEQYF. DNA of the CDR3: TGTGCCATCGCGTGGCAGGGGGAAAGAAATGAGCAGTACTTC.

As concerns this clonotype: Relative to the germline gene, one junction end is altered; a read error may explain this. V gene TRBV12-3 or TRBV12-4 combines with J gene TRBJ2-3; TRBD2 matches 8 bases. This CDR3 is 17 amino acids long. The DNA for the CDR3 is TGTGCCAGCAGTACAAGACTAGCGAGAGTGAGAACAGATACGCACTATTTT. Translated: CASSTRLARVRTDTHYF.

This sequence joins TRBV9 and TRBJ2-1; weak D call: TRBD2 (7 bases). Trimming pared 7 bases from V and 4 bases from J, leaving 18 bases between. The CDR3 totals 15 residues. The V gene's germline CDR1 is SGDLS and CDR2 YYNGEE. In nucleotides, the CDR3 is TGTGCCAGCGCGCGCGCCGCGGGGGCTTACAATGAGCAGTTCTTC. Protein sequence: CASARAAGAYNEQFF.

The rearrangement links TRBV15 to TRBJ2-7; D is uncertain. Trimming took 3 bases from V and 3 from J, leaving 12 bases between them. The CDR3 has 14 residues. CDR1 is LNHNV and CDR2 is YYDKDF in the germline V gene (reference sequence). The CDR3 region is CATSSPRNYYEQYF. The CDR3 nucleotides are TGTGCCACCAGCAGTCCCCGCAATTACTACGAGCAGTACTTC.

The genes are TRBV12-3 or TRBV12-4 and TRBJ1-2; D call uncertain. V was pared by 6 bases and J by 4 bases, with 15 bases between. The CDR3 loop spans 14 amino acids. The CDR3: CASSRDHHGYGYTF. The DNA of the CDR3 is TGTGCCAGCAGCCGGGATCACCACGGCTATGGCTACACCTTC.

The chain recombines TRBV6-5 with TRBJ2-5; 9 nucleotides match TRBD1. The DNA matches TRBJ2-7 better at its end, which makes the J call doubtful. CDR3 length equals 14 residues. The germline CDR1 and CDR2 sequences are MNHEY and SVGAGI. CDR3 sequence reads: CASRSGTGNYEQYF. CDR3 bases: TGTGCCAGCAGGTCCGGGACAGGGAATTACGAGCAGTACTTC.

This clonotype was counted only a few times. This chain connects TRBV20-1 to TRBJ2-4; the match to TRBD2 covers 10 bases. From germline, CDR1 is DFQATT and CDR2 SNEGSKA (reference sequence). The CDR3 length is 18 residues. Trimming took 5 bases from V and 0 from J; bases not matched to a gene: 13. CDR3 nucleotides: TGCAGTGCTTATGCGGGGCTAGCGGGGGTCAAAGCCAAAAACATTCAGTACTTC. Translating gives CSAYAGLAGVKAKNIQYF.

The V and J genes are TRBV10-3 and TRBJ2-5; 10 nucleotides align to TRBD1. Germline assignment: CDR1 ENHRY and CDR2 SYGVKD. The CDR3 has 15 amino acids. Unmatched junction bases numbered 6, after V lost 3 bases and J lost 5 bases. CDR3 in amino acids: CAISEGTGVVETQYF. The CDR3 bases are TGTGCCATCAGTGAAGGGACAGGGGTAGTTGAGACCCAGTACTTC.

The rearrangement uses TRBV6-2 or TRBV6-3 and TRBJ2-7; 8 nucleotides line up with TRBD1. The junction had 15 bases not matched to a gene; V was cut back by 7 bases and J by 7 bases. Germline-derived CDR1 and CDR2 are MNHEY and SVGEGT. This CDR3 is 15 amino acids long. This CDR3 reads CASKETGTGSGEQYF. CDR3 bases: TGTGCCAGCAAAGAGACCGGGACAGGCTCCGGGGAGCAGTACTTC.

This clonotype was detected a few times. The gene calls are TRBV24-1 and TRBJ2-1, with 7 bases that match TRBD2. J was trimmed by 2 bases and V by 4 bases; bases with no gene match: 7. Germline V gene lookup returns CDR1 KGHDR and CDR2 SFDVKD. The CDR3 extends over 16 amino acids. CDR3 in amino acids: CATSDGGAGAYNEQFF. The CDR3 bases are TGTGCCACCAGTGACGGTGGGGCGGGGGCCTACAATGAGCAGTTCTTC.

V usage is TRBV29-1 and J usage is TRBJ2-7; weak D call: TRBD1 (5 bases). The CDR3 is made up of 15 amino acids. Trimming shortened V by 2 bases and J by 1 base, and 15 bases separated the two germline ends. The germline gives CDR1 SQVTM, CDR2 ANQGSEA. The CDR3 loop reads CSVELGAGPSYEQYF. The CDR3 region has the DNA TGCAGCGTTGAATTAGGGGCAGGTCCATCCTACGAGCAGTACTTC.

This clonotype was seen more than once but under ten times. The chain is built from TRBV7-8 and TRBJ2-1; D gene unclear. Trimming removed 5 bases at V and 6 bases at J, with 11 bases between. This CDR3 contains 13 residues. CDR1 is SGHVS and CDR2 is FQNEAQ in the germline V gene. The CDR3 protein is CASSVGPGNEQFF. The CDR3 region has the DNA TGTGCCAGCAGCGTAGGCCCCGGCAATGAGCAGTTCTTC.

The chain recombines TRBV12-5 with TRBJ2-3, with 8 bases lining up with TRBD1. Germline V gene lookup returns CDR1 LGHNT and CDR2 FRNRAP. CDR3 length: 15 amino acids. Trimming cost V 6 bases and J 2 bases; bases outside gene matches: 7. CDR3 DNA: TGTGCTAGTGGGACAGACAGGGGCCCCACAGATACGCAGTATTTT. The encoded protein is CASGTDRGPTDTQYF. Drawing the rest from reference TRBV12-5 and TRBJ2-3, the complete variable domain is DARVTQTPRHKVTEMGQEVTMRCQPILGHNTVFWYRQTMMQGLELLAYFRNRAPLDDSGMPKDRFSAEMPDATLATLKIQPSEPRDSAVYFCASGTDRGPTDTQYFGPGTRLTVL.

This chain joins TRBV6-2 or TRBV6-3 and TRBJ2-1; 12 bases are shared with TRBD2. With V trimmed by 6 bases and J by 10 bases, 10 bases remained unmatched. Germline-derived CDR1 and CDR2 are MNHEY and SVGEGT. CDR3 length: 15 residues. CDR3 protein: CASRLLAGGLREQFF. In DNA, the CDR3 is TGTGCCAGCAGACTCCTAGCGGGGGGGCTGAGGGAGCAGTTCTTC.